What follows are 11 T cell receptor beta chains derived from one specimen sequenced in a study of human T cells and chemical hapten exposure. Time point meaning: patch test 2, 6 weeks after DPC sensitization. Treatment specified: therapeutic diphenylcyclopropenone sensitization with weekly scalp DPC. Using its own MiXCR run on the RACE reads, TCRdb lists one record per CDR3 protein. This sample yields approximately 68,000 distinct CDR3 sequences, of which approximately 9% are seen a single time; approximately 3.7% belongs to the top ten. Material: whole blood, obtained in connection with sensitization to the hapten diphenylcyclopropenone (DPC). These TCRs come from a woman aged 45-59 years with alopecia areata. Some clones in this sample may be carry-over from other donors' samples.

The CDR3 region is CSARGEGGRRGEQYF. CDR3 coding DNA: TGCAGTGCTAGAGGGGAAGGAGGGCGAAGAGGCGAGCAGTACTTC. This chain uses TRBV20-1 with TRBJ2-7, with a weak D call TRBD2 (6 bases). The germline CDR1 and CDR2 sequences are DFQATT and SNEGSKA (reference sequence). The germline V and J ends were trimmed by 1 base and 6 bases, with 19 bases remaining between them. The CDR3 sequence is 15 residues long.

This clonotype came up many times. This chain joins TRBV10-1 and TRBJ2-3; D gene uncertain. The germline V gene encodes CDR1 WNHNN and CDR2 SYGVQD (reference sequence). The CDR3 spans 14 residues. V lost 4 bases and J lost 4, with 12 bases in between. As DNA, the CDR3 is TGCGCCAGCAGTGCCCAGCATGGGGCAGATACGCAGTATTTT. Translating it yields CASSAQHGADTQYF.

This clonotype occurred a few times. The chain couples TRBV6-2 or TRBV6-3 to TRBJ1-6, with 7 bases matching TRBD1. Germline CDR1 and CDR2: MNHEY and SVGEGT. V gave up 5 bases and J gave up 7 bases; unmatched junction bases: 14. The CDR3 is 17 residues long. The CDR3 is CASSRRGGGADNSPLHF. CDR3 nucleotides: TGTGCCAGCAGTCGCCGAGGGGGCGGCGCGGACAATTCACCCCTCCACTTT.

CDR3: CASSQTDDYLLTQYF. The CDR3 nucleotides read TGTGCCAGCAGCCAAACTGATGACTATCTGCTGACCCAGTACTTC. The chain carries TRBV3-1 and TRBJ2-5; D might be TRBD2 (5 bases). Trimming left V 2 bases short and J 7 bases short, with 17 bases between. From germline, CDR1 is LGHDT and CDR2 YNNKEL (reference sequence). This CDR3 has 15 residues.

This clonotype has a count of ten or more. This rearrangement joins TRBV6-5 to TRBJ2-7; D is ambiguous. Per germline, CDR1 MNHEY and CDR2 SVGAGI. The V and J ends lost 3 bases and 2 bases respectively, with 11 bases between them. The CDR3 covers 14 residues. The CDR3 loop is CASSYKSSPYEQYF. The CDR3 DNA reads TGTGCCAGCAGTTATAAATCCAGTCCCTACGAGCAGTACTTC.

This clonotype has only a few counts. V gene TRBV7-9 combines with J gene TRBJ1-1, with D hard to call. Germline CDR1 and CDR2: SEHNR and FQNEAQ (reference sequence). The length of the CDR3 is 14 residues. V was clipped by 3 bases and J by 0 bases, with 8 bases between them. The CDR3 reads CASSLLKLNTEAFF. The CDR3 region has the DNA TGTGCCAGCAGCTTGTTAAAACTGAACACTGAAGCTTTCTTT.

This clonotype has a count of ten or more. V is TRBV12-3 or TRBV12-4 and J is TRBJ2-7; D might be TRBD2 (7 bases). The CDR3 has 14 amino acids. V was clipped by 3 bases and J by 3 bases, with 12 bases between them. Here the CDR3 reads CASSLGGPNYEQYF. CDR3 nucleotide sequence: TGTGCCAGCAGTTTGGGGGGGCCTAACTACGAGCAGTACTTC.

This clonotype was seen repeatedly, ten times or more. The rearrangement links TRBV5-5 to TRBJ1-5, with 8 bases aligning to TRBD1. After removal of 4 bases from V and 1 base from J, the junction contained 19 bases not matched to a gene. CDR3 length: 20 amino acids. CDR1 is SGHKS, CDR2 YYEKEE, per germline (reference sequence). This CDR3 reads CASSEDRVDQRKYSNQPQHF. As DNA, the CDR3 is TGTGCCAGCAGCGAGGACAGGGTAGACCAAAGGAAATACAGCAATCAGCCCCAGCATTTT. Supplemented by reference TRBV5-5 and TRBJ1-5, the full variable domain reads DAGVTQSPTHLIKTRGQQVTLRCSPISGHKSVSWYQQVLGQGPQFIFQYYEKEERGRGNFPDRFSARQFPNYSSELNVNALLLGDSALYLCASSEDRVDQRKYSNQPQHFGDGTRLSIL.

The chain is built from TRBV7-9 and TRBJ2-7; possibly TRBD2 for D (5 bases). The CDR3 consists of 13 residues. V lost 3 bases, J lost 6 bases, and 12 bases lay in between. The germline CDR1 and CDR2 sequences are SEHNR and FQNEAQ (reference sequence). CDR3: CASSLTLEGEQYF. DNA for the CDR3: TGTGCCAGCAGCTTGACCCTTGAGGGCGAGCAGTACTTC.

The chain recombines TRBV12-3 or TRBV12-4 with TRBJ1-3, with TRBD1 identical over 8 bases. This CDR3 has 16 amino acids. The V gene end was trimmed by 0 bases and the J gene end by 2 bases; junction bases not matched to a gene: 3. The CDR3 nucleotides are TGTGCCAGCAGTTTAGCGAGCAGGGGGCCTGGAAACACCATATATTTT. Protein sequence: CASSLASRGPGNTIYF.

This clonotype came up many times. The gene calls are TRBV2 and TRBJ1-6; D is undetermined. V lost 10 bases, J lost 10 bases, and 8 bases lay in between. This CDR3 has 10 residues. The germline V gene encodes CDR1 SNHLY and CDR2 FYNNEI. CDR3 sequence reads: CATAPSPLHF. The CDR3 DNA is TGTGCCACAGCCCCATCACCCCTCCACTTT.